These T cell receptor beta chains were read from a single sample in a study of T-cell memory formation after mild COVID-19. Via MiXCR, TCRdb re-called the 5' RACE reads, giving one row per CDR3 protein. The sample lists a few hundred thousand distinct CDR3 sequences; about 20% were seen once. The sample taken for sequencing was PBMCs or a T cell subset sorted from them (not recorded which). Receptors originate from an adult woman who had mild COVID-19 (a few samples of this study predate the infection). Cell type and time point are not known. Each CDR3 is given with its conserved first and last residue. A D gene is named only where the DNA matches it firmly. Part of the rows lack a size; the others show once, few, many or a class for expanded clones.

clone_size: NA; v_call: TRBV12-3/TRBV12-4; j_call: TRBJ2-3; d_call: TRBD1; cdr3_nt: TGTGCCAGCAGTCGACCCCAGGGGGCAGATACGCAGTATTTT; cdr3_aa: CASSRPQGADTQYF
clone_size: few; v_call: TRBV7-2; j_call: TRBJ2-1; d_call: NA; cdr3_nt: TGTGCCAGCAGCTTAGACAGGGACGGTGAGCAGTTCTTC; cdr3_aa: CASSLDRDGEQFF
clone_size: NA; v_call: TRBV6-1; j_call: TRBJ1-2; d_call: NA; cdr3_nt: TGTGCCAGCAGTGAAAGTTACTCATACGGCTACACCTTC; cdr3_aa: CASSESYSYGYTF
clone_size: few; v_call: TRBV4-3; j_call: TRBJ2-1; d_call: TRBD2; cdr3_nt: TGCGCCAGCAGCCGCGGACTAGCGGGAGGTCGTGAGCAGTTCTTC; cdr3_aa: CASSRGLAGGREQFF
clone_size: NA; v_call: TRBV7-2; j_call: TRBJ2-7; d_call: NA; cdr3_nt: TGTGCCAGCAGCGCTACCGGGACGGTAAACTCCTACGAGCAGTACTTC; cdr3_aa: CASSATGTVNSYEQYF
clone_size: few; v_call: TRBV30; j_call: TRBJ2-7; d_call: TRBD1; cdr3_nt: TGTGCCTGGAGTGGACAGGGCAGCTACGAGCAGTACTTC; cdr3_aa: CAWSGQGSYEQYF
clone_size: few; v_call: TRBV14; j_call: TRBJ2-1; d_call: TRBD2; cdr3_nt: TGTGCCAGCAGCCATGATAGGGGACTAGGGGAGCAGTTCTTC; cdr3_aa: CASSHDRGLGEQFF
clone_size: NA; v_call: TRBV6-2/TRBV6-3; j_call: TRBJ1-1; d_call: TRBD1; cdr3_nt: TGTGCCAGCAGGGGGACAGGGCACACTGAAGCTTTCTTT; cdr3_aa: CASRGTGHTEAFF
clone_size: few; v_call: TRBV9; j_call: TRBJ2-1; d_call: NA; cdr3_nt: TGTGCCAGCAGCGTAGCTGCCCGGGAGATCGGGAATGAGCAGTTCTTC; cdr3_aa: CASSVAAREIGNEQFF
clone_size: NA; v_call: TRBV27; j_call: TRBJ1-1; d_call: TRBD1; cdr3_nt: TGTGCCAGCAGTAGGACAGGGATCATCACTGAAGCTTTCTTT; cdr3_aa: CASSRTGIITEAFF
clone_size: NA; v_call: TRBV15; j_call: TRBJ2-7; d_call: TRBD1; cdr3_nt: TGTGCCACCAGGAGACAGGGCTCCTACGAGCAGTACTTC; cdr3_aa: CATRRQGSYEQYF
clone_size: few; v_call: TRBV27; j_call: TRBJ2-1; d_call: TRBD1; cdr3_nt: TGTGCCAGCAGTGGGACAGGGCCCCCCTACAATGAGCAGTTCTTC; cdr3_aa: CASSGTGPPYNEQFF
clone_size: NA; v_call: TRBV6-2/TRBV6-3; j_call: TRBJ2-7; d_call: NA; cdr3_nt: TGTGCCAGCAGCCTTCGAGCGGGTAGGACCTCCTACGAGCAGTACTTC; cdr3_aa: CASSLRAGRTSYEQYF
clone_size: NA; v_call: TRBV7-8; j_call: TRBJ2-2; d_call: NA; cdr3_nt: TGTGCCAGCCGTCTTAGCCCGTGGACCGGGGAGCTGTTTTTT; cdr3_aa: CASRLSPWTGELFF
clone_size: few; v_call: TRBV15; j_call: TRBJ2-7; d_call: TRBD2; cdr3_nt: TGTGCCACCAGCAGAGATCTTCCCACGGGAGGGCCCTACGAGCAGTACTTC; cdr3_aa: CATSRDLPTGGPYEQYF
clone_size: NA; v_call: TRBV12-3/TRBV12-4; j_call: TRBJ1-5; d_call: NA; cdr3_nt: TGTGCCAGCACCCGGGGGTATCAGCCCCAGCATTTT; cdr3_aa: CASTRGYQPQHF
clone_size: many; v_call: TRBV5-1; j_call: TRBJ2-7; d_call: NA; cdr3_nt: TGCGCCAGCAGCTTATTGGACAGCTCCTACGAGCAGTACTTC; cdr3_aa: CASSLLDSSYEQYF
clone_size: many; v_call: TRBV6-5; j_call: TRBJ1-2; d_call: NA; cdr3_nt: TGTGCCAGCAGGCCAGGACGGCAGTATGGCTACACCTTC; cdr3_aa: CASRPGRQYGYTF
clone_size: NA; v_call: TRBV12-3/TRBV12-4; j_call: TRBJ2-1; d_call: NA; cdr3_nt: TGTGCCAGCAGTTTTGGAGGGAGTTGGGGCAATGAGCAGTTCTTC; cdr3_aa: CASSFGGSWGNEQFF
clone_size: few; v_call: TRBV4-2; j_call: TRBJ2-5; d_call: TRBD1; cdr3_nt: TGTGCCAGCAGCCCTCAGACAGGGGTCCTTGGAGAGACCCAGTACTTC; cdr3_aa: CASSPQTGVLGETQYF
clone_size: many; v_call: TRBV12-3/TRBV12-4; j_call: TRBJ2-1; d_call: NA; cdr3_nt: TGTGCCAGCAGTTTCCTTGAGCAGTTCTTC; cdr3_aa: CASSFLEQFF
clone_size: NA; v_call: TRBV3-1; j_call: TRBJ2-1; d_call: NA; cdr3_nt: TGTGCCAGCAGCCGAAGGAATGAGCAGTTCTTC; cdr3_aa: CASSRRNEQFF
clone_size: few; v_call: TRBV20-1; j_call: TRBJ1-1; d_call: NA; cdr3_nt: TGCAGTGCTAGAATGAGTAGCGCTGGAGCTGAAGCTTTCTTT; cdr3_aa: CSARMSSAGAEAFF
clone_size: few; v_call: TRBV29-1; j_call: TRBJ2-3; d_call: NA; cdr3_nt: TGCAGCGTCCAGGTGGGGGATACGCAGTATTTT; cdr3_aa: CSVQVGDTQYF
clone_size: NA; v_call: TRBV7-9; j_call: TRBJ1-1; d_call: NA; cdr3_nt: TGTGCCAGCAGTTCCCAACCGGGTGCTGAAGCTTTCTTT; cdr3_aa: CASSSQPGAEAFF
clone_size: NA; v_call: TRBV7-9; j_call: TRBJ2-1; d_call: NA; cdr3_nt: TGTGCCAGCAGTTCGATCCTTGGGGTGAACAATGAGCAGTTCTTC; cdr3_aa: CASSSILGVNNEQFF
clone_size: NA; v_call: TRBV3-1; j_call: TRBJ1-2; d_call: NA; cdr3_nt: TGTGCCAGCAGCCAAGCTAAGGGGTTTCAGGGCTATGGCTACACCTTC; cdr3_aa: CASSQAKGFQGYGYTF
clone_size: few; v_call: TRBV29-1; j_call: TRBJ2-4; d_call: NA; cdr3_nt: TGCAGCGTTGACCCGCTGCGACTTAGAAACATTCAGTACTTC; cdr3_aa: CSVDPLRLRNIQYF
clone_size: NA; v_call: TRBV7-8; j_call: TRBJ1-5; d_call: NA; cdr3_nt: TGTGCCAGCAGCTTAAGTTGGGCTCAGCCCCAGCATTTT; cdr3_aa: CASSLSWAQPQHF
clone_size: once; v_call: TRBV9; j_call: TRBJ2-1; d_call: TRBD1; cdr3_nt: TGTGCCAGCAGCGTATTACAGGGACAGGGATACAATGAGCAGTTCTTC; cdr3_aa: CASSVLQGQGYNEQFF
clone_size: NA; v_call: TRBV15; j_call: TRBJ2-5; d_call: NA; cdr3_nt: TGTGCCACCAGCTGGGGACCTCAAGAGACCCAGTACTTC; cdr3_aa: CATSWGPQETQYF
clone_size: NA; v_call: TRBV4-3; j_call: TRBJ2-7; d_call: NA; cdr3_nt: TGCGCCAGCAGCCAAGACTGGGACGGAGCCTACGAGCAGTACTTC; cdr3_aa: CASSQDWDGAYEQYF
clone_size: NA; v_call: TRBV6-1; j_call: TRBJ2-3; d_call: NA; cdr3_nt: TGTGCCAGCAGTGAACTGGGGGTTGGCACAGATACGCAGTATTTT; cdr3_aa: CASSELGVGTDTQYF
clone_size: few; v_call: TRBV29-1; j_call: TRBJ2-1; d_call: NA; cdr3_nt: TGCAGCGTTGACATCGGGAGCCACCCTGGGAAAATGGCGTACAATGAGCAGTTCTTC; cdr3_aa: CSVDIGSHPGKMAYNEQFF
clone_size: few; v_call: TRBV7-9; j_call: TRBJ2-5; d_call: NA; cdr3_nt: TGTGCCAGCAGTTCCGGACGGATTCAAGAGACCCAGTACTTC; cdr3_aa: CASSSGRIQETQYF
clone_size: many; v_call: TRBV6-6; j_call: TRBJ2-7; d_call: NA; cdr3_nt: TGTGCCAGCAGTCAGAATTCCTACGAGCAGTACTTC; cdr3_aa: CASSQNSYEQYF
clone_size: NA; v_call: TRBV7-6; j_call: TRBJ2-7; d_call: TRBD2; cdr3_nt: TGTGCCAGCAGCGCAGGACTAGCGGGCTCCTACGAGCAGTACTTC; cdr3_aa: CASSAGLAGSYEQYF
clone_size: NA; v_call: TRBV5-1; j_call: TRBJ2-7; d_call: TRBD1; cdr3_nt: TGCGCCAGCAGCACGGCCGGGACAGGGTCTCGCGAGCAGTACTTC; cdr3_aa: CASSTAGTGSREQYF
clone_size: few; v_call: TRBV18; j_call: TRBJ1-1; d_call: NA; cdr3_nt: TGTGCCAGCTCACCATTTTCAGGGAACACTGAAGCTTTCTTT; cdr3_aa: CASSPFSGNTEAFF
clone_size: few; v_call: TRBV7-3; j_call: TRBJ2-1; d_call: TRBD2; cdr3_nt: TGTGCCAGCAGCTCAGGACTAGCGAAGAGGGGTGAGCAGTTCTTC; cdr3_aa: CASSSGLAKRGEQFF
clone_size: NA; v_call: TRBV6-6; j_call: TRBJ2-3; d_call: NA; cdr3_nt: TGTGCCAGCAGAGGACGGACCCTCTCTTTT; cdr3_aa: CASRGRTLSF
clone_size: few; v_call: TRBV3-1; j_call: TRBJ2-1; d_call: NA; cdr3_nt: TGTGCCAGCAGCCCCTCCCGCTGGCTAGCGTCCTACAATGAGCAGTTCTTC; cdr3_aa: CASSPSRWLASYNEQFF
clone_size: NA; v_call: TRBV7-8; j_call: TRBJ1-5; d_call: NA; cdr3_nt: TGTGCCAGCAGCTTAGTTCCCAGGGGAGGCAATCAGCCCCAGCATTTT; cdr3_aa: CASSLVPRGGNQPQHF
clone_size: few; v_call: TRBV3-2; j_call: TRBJ2-7; d_call: NA; cdr3_nt: TGTGCCAGCAGCCAAGATTGCCGGGGGCCTCAATGGGGGCAGTACTTC; cdr3_aa: CASSQDCRGPQWGQYF